The 28 T cell receptor beta chains listed next were all sequenced from one sample in a study of shared clonotypes between healthy human individuals. Here immunoSEQ multiplex PCR was the method, and the copy in TCRdb shows in-frame clones only, minus some. The sample has about 1.1 million clones; approximately 80% are singletons. Sequences were obtained from memory CD4+ T cells from PBMCs. Subset meaning: CD45RA-negative fraction. All receptors come from a man aged 18 to 35 in good health. Some clones in this sample may be carry-over from other donors' samples.

In regard to this clone: The junction departs from germline at one end; a sequencing error may be responsible. The rearrangement joins TRBV5-4 to TRBJ1-1; unclear D gene. The length of the CDR3 is 15 residues. From germline, CDR1 is SGHNT and CDR2 YYREEE (reference sequence). CDR3 nucleotides: TGCGCCAGCAGCCAAGATCCTTCGGGGAACACTGAAGCTTTCTTT. Protein product: CASSQDPSGNTEAFF.

The V and J genes are TRBV28 and TRBJ2-3, with D perhaps TRBD2 (5 bases). The CDR3 contains 15 residues. CDR1 MDHEN and CDR2 SYDVKM come from the germline V gene. Trimming took off 5 bases at V and 2 bases at J, with 14 bases between the two ends. The CDR3 nucleotides read TGTGCCAGCAGTCGAGTGACTACTTTCACAGATACGCAGTATTTT. Translating gives CASSRVTTFTDTQYF. The full variable domain, with the rest looked up from reference TRBV28 and TRBJ2-3, is DVKVTQSSRYLVKRTGEKVFLECVQDMDHENMFWYRQDPGLGLRLIYFSYDVKMKEKGDIPEGYSVSREKKERFSLILESASTNQTSMYLCASSRVTTFTDTQYFGPGTRLTVL.

This chain links TRBV9 with TRBJ2-5; D remains ambiguous. The germline V gene has CDR1 SGDLS and CDR2 YYNGEE. Deletions cut 6 bases from V and 5 bases from J, with 8 bases between. CDR3 length equals 11 residues. The chain's CDR3 is CASILGETQYF. The CDR3 nucleotides read TGTGCCAGCATCCTGGGGGAGACCCAGTACTTC. The complete variable domain, with remaining parts taken from reference TRBV9 and TRBJ2-5, reads DSGVTQTPKHLITATGQRVTLRCSPRSGDLSVYWYQQSLDQGLQFLIQYYNGEERAKGNILERFSAQQFPDLHSELNLSSLELGDSALYFCASILGETQYFGPGTRLLVL.

Regarding this clone: In the same sample, other DNA sequences code for this CDR3. The chain links TRBV5-1 to TRBJ2-1, with TRBD1 matching 7 bases. J was trimmed by 1 base and V by 0 bases; bases with no gene match: 1. The CDR3 is made up of 15 amino acids. CDR1 and CDR2 from the germline V gene are SGHRS and YFSETQ. The CDR3 loop reads CASSLGTGSYNEQFF. For the CDR3, the DNA is TGCGCCAGCAGCTTGGGGACAGGTTCCTACAATGAGCAGTTCTTC.

V and J are TRBV6-5 and TRBJ2-3, with 7 positions matching TRBD1. The CDR3 covers 12 residues. V shed 5 bases, J shed 5 bases, and the junction held 1 base outside the gene matches. The V gene's germline CDR1 is MNHEY and CDR2 SVGAGI. CDR3 DNA sequence: TGTGCCAGCAGTAACAGGGGAGATACGCAGTATTTT. It is translated as CASSNRGDTQYF.

This rearrangement joins TRBV2 to TRBJ2-1; 7 bases match TRBD2. Germline V CDR1 and CDR2: SNHLY, FYNNEI. With 2 bases clipped from V and 9 bases from J, the junction kept 4 bases outside the gene matches. CDR3 size: 13 residues. The DNA of the CDR3 is TGTGCCAGCAGTGAATGGGAGGGGCGTGAGCAGTTCTTC. Protein sequence: CASSEWEGREQFF.

The genes are TRBV5-1 and TRBJ2-6; tentative D call: TRBD2 (7 bases). Germline CDR1 and CDR2: SGHRS and YFSETQ. The CDR3 has 18 residues. V dropped 4 bases and J dropped 1 base, with 18 bases sitting between them. The CDR3 reads CASSPRRGGGSGANVLTF. The CDR3 DNA reads as TGCGCCAGCAGCCCCCGGAGGGGGGGCGGGTCTGGGGCCAACGTCCTGACTTTC.

This chain connects TRBV7-2 to TRBJ1-1; the D is unclear. CDR1 is SGHTA and CDR2 is FQGNSA in the germline V gene. This CDR3 spans 14 amino acids. V was cut by 5 bases and J by 3 bases, with 13 bases left in between. The DNA of the CDR3 is TGTGCCAGCAGCCCCCGCCGGGGAGACACTGAAGCTTTCTTT. This codes for CASSPRRGDTEAFF. The whole variable domain, remainder taken from reference TRBV7-2 and TRBJ1-1, is GAGVSQSPSNKVTEKGKDVELRCDPISGHTALYWYRQSLGQGLEFLIYFQGNSAPDKSGLPSDRFSAERTGGSVSTLTIQRTQQEDSAVYLCASSPRRGDTEAFFGQGTRLTVV.

This clone was counted between two and nine times. The gene calls are TRBV5-1 and TRBJ2-6; 10 nucleotides align to TRBD2. With V trimmed by 5 bases and J by 0 bases, 14 bases remained unmatched. The CDR3 totals 20 residues. CDR1 and CDR2 from the germline V gene are SGHRS and YFSETQ. Written as DNA, the CDR3 is TGCGCCAGCAGATACGGGACTAGCGCCACGGATACCTCTGGGGCCAACGTCCTGACTTTC. Translation: CASRYGTSATDTSGANVLTF.

This chain connects TRBV5-1 to TRBJ2-5; no reliable D call. The V end lost 3 bases, the J end lost 5 bases, and 14 bases lay between the germline ends. CDR3 length equals 14 residues. Germline CDR1 is SGHRS and CDR2 is YFSETQ. CDR3 residues: CASSSSRAWETQYF. Here the CDR3 DNA reads TGCGCCAGCAGCTCATCCCGGGCGTGGGAGACCCAGTACTTC.

This clone has only one observation. It differs at one base from a far larger clone, so likely a read error. The V call is TRBV28, the J call TRBJ2-4, with D tentatively TRBD1 or TRBD2 (5 bases each). V lost 3 bases, J lost 9 bases, and 15 bases lay in between. The CDR3 is 14 residues long. Germline V gives CDR1 MDHEN, CDR2 SYDVKM. CDR3 region: CASSFRTMGVIQYF. CDR3 bases: TGTGCCAGCAGTTTCCGGACCATGGGGGTCATTCAGTACTTC. Complete variable domain (other parts from reference TRBV28 and TRBJ2-4): DVKVTQSSRYLVKRTGEKVFLECVQDMDHENMFWYRQDPGLGLRLIYFSYDVKMKEKGDIPEGYSVSREKKERFSLILESASTNQTSMYLCASSFRTMGVIQYFGAGTRLSVL.

The chain couples TRBV4-1 to TRBJ1-2; possibly TRBD1 for D (5 bases). This CDR3 has 13 residues. Germline lookup yields CDR1 MGHRA and CDR2 YSYEKL. The V end was cut by 3 bases, the J end by 7 bases, with 12 bases between. CDR3 loop: CASSQGVLSGYTF. The CDR3 DNA is TGCGCCAGCAGCCAGGGGGTTCTATCTGGCTACACCTTC.

In this sample, this clone turned up once. The J gene is TRBJ2-3, the V gene TRBV5-4; 9 positions agree with TRBD1. CDR3 length: 15 amino acids. V was pared by 2 bases and J by 1 base, with 2 bases of the junction left unmatched. Germline V gene lookup returns CDR1 SGHNT and CDR2 YYREEE (reference sequence). The CDR3 sequence is CASSFRDRGTDTQYF. The CDR3 DNA reads TGTGCCAGCAGCTTCCGGGACAGGGGCACAGATACGCAGTATTTT.

The chain joins TRBV28 to TRBJ1-3, with D possibly being TRBD1 (6 bases). Germline-derived CDR1 and CDR2 are MDHEN and SYDVKM. Trimming removed 1 base at V and 0 bases at J, with 13 bases between. The CDR3 is made up of 17 amino acids. The CDR3 loop is CASSLYGGAVSGNTIYF. CDR3 nucleotide sequence: TGTGCCAGCAGTTTATACGGGGGCGCCGTCTCTGGAAACACCATATATTTT.

The chain uses TRBV4-2 and TRBJ1-1; D is unclear. This CDR3 has 16 residues. Trimming left V 5 bases short and J 0 bases short, with 16 bases between. CDR1 and CDR2 from the germline V gene are LGHNA and YNFKEQ. In DNA, the CDR3 is TGTGCCAGCAGCTCGACGACGGTAAACCTGAACACTGAAGCTTTCTTT. Translated: CASSSTTVNLNTEAFF.

The chain links TRBV4-2 to TRBJ2-7, with D unresolved. The germline V gene has CDR1 LGHNA and CDR2 YNFKEQ. Trimming removed 0 bases at V and 9 bases at J, with 18 bases between. CDR3 length: 15 residues. DNA of the CDR3: TGTGCCAGCAGCCAAGATGAACCCGGTCTCGGCCGGCAGTACTTC. Amino acids: CASSQDEPGLGRQYF.

V gene TRBV28 combines with J gene TRBJ2-7; D remains ambiguous. The CDR3 runs 13 residues. In germline, CDR1 is MDHEN, CDR2 SYDVKM. V was pared by 6 bases and J by 4 bases, with 13 bases between. In nucleotides, the CDR3 is TGTGCCAGCAGCCCCCAGGCTCTTTACGAGCAGTACTTC. Protein sequence: CASSPQALYEQYF.

The chain couples TRBV11-2 to TRBJ1-2; no definite D call. The CDR3 has 14 amino acids. Germline-derived CDR1 and CDR2 are SGHAT and FQNNGV. Here the CDR3 reads CTLSSLRRNYGYTF. The CDR3 DNA is TGTACCCTCAGCAGTCTGCGGCGGAACTATGGCTACACCTTC.

V usage is TRBV20-1 and J usage is TRBJ2-1, with 8 positions matching TRBD2. The CDR3 runs 11 residues. Germline CDR1 is DFQATT and CDR2 is SNEGSKA (reference sequence). CDR3 loop: CSGAREAEQFF. Here the CDR3 DNA reads TGCAGCGGGGCGCGGGAGGCTGAGCAGTTCTTC.

V and J are TRBV27 and TRBJ2-2, with 7 bases aligning to TRBD1. This CDR3 region has 14 residues. Germline V CDR1 and CDR2: MNHEY, SMNVEV (reference sequence). V lost 6 bases and J lost 4; bases outside the gene matches: 5. CDR3 residues: CASSRDRFTGELFF. Here the CDR3 DNA reads TGTGCCAGCAGCAGGGACAGATTCACCGGGGAGCTGTTTTTT.

V is TRBV6-6 and J is TRBJ2-5, with D uncertain. The CDR3 sequence is 11 residues long. Germline V gives CDR1 MNHNY, CDR2 SVGAGI (reference sequence). Trimming took off 6 bases at V and 4 bases at J, with 6 bases between the two ends. The DNA of the CDR3 is TGTGCCAGCAGATCCAGAGAGACCCAGTACTTC. It yields the protein CASRSRETQYF.

This chain links TRBV30 with TRBJ2-3, with D perhaps TRBD2 (6 bases). This CDR3 comprises 14 residues. V was shortened by 3 bases and J by 9 bases, with 19 bases between the two germline ends. Germline V gene sequence: CDR1 GTSNPN, CDR2 SVGIG (reference sequence). The CDR3 sequence: CAWSRQRTIGTQYF. The CDR3 DNA is TGTGCCTGGAGCCGGCAGCGGACTATTGGGACGCAGTATTTT.

This clone was seen a handful of times. V is TRBV7-2 and J is TRBJ2-1; D unresolved. V was shortened by 5 bases and J by 9 bases, with 14 bases between the two germline ends. This CDR3 is built from 13 residues. CDR1 SGHTA and CDR2 FQGNSA come from the germline V gene. CDR3 nucleotide sequence: TGTGCCAGCAGCATACGCCCCACGGGTGAGCAGTTCTTC. Amino acids: CASSIRPTGEQFF.

This chain connects TRBV10-3 to TRBJ1-3; D is uncertain. The CDR3 length is 15 residues. The V end was cut by 7 bases, the J end by 0 bases, with 13 bases between. Looked up from germline, CDR1 is ENHRY and CDR2 is SYGVKD. Here the CDR3 DNA reads TGTGCCATCAACCCGGACGGCCGCTCTGGAAACACCATATATTTT. Amino acid sequence: CAINPDGRSGNTIYF.

Ten or more counts support this clone. The sample carries other DNA sequences with the same CDR3. The chain has TRBV5-1 and TRBJ2-7, with D perhaps matching TRBD2 (5 bases). The CDR3 is 14 residues long. Trimming shortened V by 4 bases and J by 0 bases, and 11 bases separated the two germline ends. Germline V CDR1 and CDR2: SGHRS, YFSETQ. CDR3 in amino acids: CASSLRRDSYEQYF. The CDR3 DNA follows: TGCGCCAGCAGCCTAAGACGGGACTCCTACGAGCAGTACTTC.

This clone has more than one count but fewer than ten. This specimen includes other DNA sequences encoding the same CDR3. This chain links TRBV2 with TRBJ2-2, with 14 bases lining up with TRBD2. Germline CDR1 is SNHLY and CDR2 is FYNNEI. This CDR3 spans 15 amino acids. The V gene end was trimmed by 6 bases and the J gene end by 6 bases; junction bases not matched to a gene: 3. CDR3 DNA: TGTGCCAGCAGGGGGACTAGCGGGAGCCCCGGGGAGCTGTTTTTT. Residues: CASRGTSGSPGELFF. The full variable domain, in which reference TRBV2 and TRBJ2-2 provide the parts outside the CDR3, is EPEVTQTPSHQVTQMGQEVILRCVPISNHLYFYWYRQILGQKVEFLVSFYNNEISEKSEIFDDQFSVERPDGSNFTLKIRSTKLEDSAMYFCASRGTSGSPGELFFGEGSRLTVL.

This clone appeared once. Other DNA sequences of this sample code for an identical CDR3. The chain joins TRBV10-3 to TRBJ1-1; D is possibly TRBD1 (5 bases). The V and J ends lost 4 bases and 3 bases respectively, with 6 bases between them. The CDR3 has 12 amino acids. CDR1 ENHRY and CDR2 SYGVKD come from the germline V gene. The CDR3, as DNA: TGTGCCATCAGTGTAGGGGACACTGAAGCTTTCTTT. Protein sequence: CAISVGDTEAFF.

Comment on this clone: The sample holds other DNA sequences that translate to the same CDR3. This sequence joins TRBV29-1 and TRBJ2-3, with a tentative D call TRBD1 (6 bases). The ends were cut back, 3 bases at V and 1 base at J, with 8 bases in the middle. The germline gives CDR1 SQVTM, CDR2 ANQGSEA. The CDR3 loop spans 13 amino acids. The chain's CDR3 is CSVDEGGTDTQYF. In DNA form, the CDR3 reads TGCAGCGTTGATGAGGGGGGCACAGATACGCAGTATTTT.